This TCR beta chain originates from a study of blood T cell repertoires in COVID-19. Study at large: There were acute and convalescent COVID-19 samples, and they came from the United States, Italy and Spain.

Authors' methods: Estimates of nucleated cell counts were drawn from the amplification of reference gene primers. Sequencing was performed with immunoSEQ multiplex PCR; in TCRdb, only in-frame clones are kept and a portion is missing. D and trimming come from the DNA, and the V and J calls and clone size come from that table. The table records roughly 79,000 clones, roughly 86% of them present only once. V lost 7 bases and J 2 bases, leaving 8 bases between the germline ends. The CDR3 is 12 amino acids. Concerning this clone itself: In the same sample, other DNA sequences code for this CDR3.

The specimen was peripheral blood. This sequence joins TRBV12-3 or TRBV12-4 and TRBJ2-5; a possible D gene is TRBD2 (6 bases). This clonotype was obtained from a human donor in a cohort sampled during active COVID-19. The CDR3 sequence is CASTRGQETQYF. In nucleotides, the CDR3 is TGTGCCAGCACCCGGGGGCAAGAGACCCAGTACTTC.